This T cell receptor (beta chain) was observed in a study of shared clonotypes between healthy human individuals. The deep-level immunoSEQ assay was used. Clones were read by immunoSEQ multiplex PCR, and TCRdb kept only the in-frame ones, dropping some. The sample includes 550,000 to 750,000 clones, 90% to 95% seen only once; the top ten take 24%. J was trimmed by 2 bases and V by 9 bases; bases with no gene match: 4. The CDR3 has 14 residues. Germline V gene lookup returns CDR1 SGHTA and CDR2 FQGNSA. Findings and caveats of the study: Clonotypes not shared had lower generation probabilities than those common to all four donors. Among donors, clonotype sharing was expected to be affected by sequencing depth. Sampling covered blood only; tissue repertoires likely differ.

Naivety among CD8 cells was defined by CD45RO negativity and positive CCR7 selection, thereby excluding terminally differentiated effector memory CD45RA+ cells. Worth noting for this clone: Antigen: not known.

The receptor was isolated from a man under 40 in good health. The chain has TRBV7-2 and TRBJ2-1; 10 bases align to TRBD1. Sequencing input: naive CD8+ T cells sorted from blood. CDR3 residues: CASFGQGAYNEQFF. The CDR3 DNA sequence: TGTGCCAGTTTCGGACAGGGGGCCTACAATGAGCAGTTCTTC.